This TCR beta chain was obtained from a study of cytomegalovirus exposure and HLA in healthy donors. Regarding the study as a whole: Some highly shared sequence variants likely arose as a pipeline artifact.

Looked up from germline, CDR1 is MNHNS and CDR2 is SASEGT. The CDR3 has 11 residues. Trimming took off 2 bases at V and 9 bases at J, with 8 bases between the two ends. PCR primers comprised 60 Vbeta and 13 Jbeta primers. Assay used: immunoSEQ multiplex PCR; TCRdb lists only in-frame clones, some missing. The sample shows around 200,000 clones, more than 60% of them seen only once. This clone was observed a few times. What it recognizes is unknown. The sequencing sample was made of PBMCs. This TCR was recovered from a girl between 2 and 10 years old in good health and CMV-seronegative. The chain recombines TRBV6-1 with TRBJ2-7; D is undetermined. The CDR3 protein is CASSEPDMQYF. The CDR3 DNA follows: TGTGCCAGCAGTGAACCAGACATGCAGTACTTC.